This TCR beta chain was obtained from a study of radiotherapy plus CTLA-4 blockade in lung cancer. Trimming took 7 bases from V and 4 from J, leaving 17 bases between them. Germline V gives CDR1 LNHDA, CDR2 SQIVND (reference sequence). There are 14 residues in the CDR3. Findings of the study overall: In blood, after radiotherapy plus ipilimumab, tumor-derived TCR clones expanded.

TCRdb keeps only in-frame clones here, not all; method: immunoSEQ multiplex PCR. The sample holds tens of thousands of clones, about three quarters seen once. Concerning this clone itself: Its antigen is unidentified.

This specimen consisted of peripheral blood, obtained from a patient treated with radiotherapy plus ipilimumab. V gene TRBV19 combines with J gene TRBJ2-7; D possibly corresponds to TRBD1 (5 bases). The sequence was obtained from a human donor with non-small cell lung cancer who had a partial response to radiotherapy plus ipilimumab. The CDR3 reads CASKGPGNLYEQYF. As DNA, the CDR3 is TGTGCCAGTAAGGGGCCCGGCAATCTTTACGAGCAGTACTTC.